This record looks at one T cell receptor beta chain sequence and its context. Repertoires were generated with immunoSEQ multiplex PCR, while TCRdb's copy carries only in-frame clones and drops some. Of tens of thousands of clones listed, roughly 87% are singletons. The CDR3 covers 14 residues. The germline V gene has CDR1 KGHSH and CDR2 LQKENI. Trimming stripped 3 bases from V and 2 bases from J, with 11 bases between. This entry is derived from a study of T cell changes during pregnancy in multiple sclerosis. The source material was peripheral blood, sampled in the second trimester of pregnancy. This chain joins TRBV18 and TRBJ2-7; D is perhaps TRBD1 (6 bases). This clonotype was obtained from a female donor in good health, enrolled as a control in a pregnancy study. DNA of the CDR3: TGTGCCAGCTCACCCGACAGGCGAGCCTACGAGCAGTACTTC. Translating it yields CASSPDRRAYEQYF. Complete variable domain (other parts from reference TRBV18 and TRBJ2-7): NAGVMQNPRHLVRRRGQEARLRCSPMKGHSHVYWYRQLPEEGLKFMVYLQKENIIDESGMPKERFSAEFPKEGPSILRIQQVVRGDSAAYFCASSPDRRAYEQYFGPGTRLTVT.